The present TCR beta chain was sequenced within a study of identical twins. Germline values: CDR1 MNHNS, CDR2 SASEGT. V lost 6 bases to trimming and J lost 1 base, with 12 bases between them. CDR3 length: 14 residues. From the 5' RACE reads, TCRdb called clonotypes with MiXCR, one entry per CDR3 protein. The repertoire holds some 690,000 distinct CDR3 sequences, with roughly 20% as singletons. These data also featured in a second study, about T cells expressing NK-cell markers.

This chain connects TRBV6-1 to TRBJ1-1; no clear D gene. The sequenced sample was PBMCs. The sequence derives from a young woman in good health. The CDR3 DNA follows: TGTGCCAGCAGAAATCGGGGTAAGAACACTGAAGCTTTCTTT. Translated, it gives CASRNRGKNTEAFF.